This paragraph covers one T cell receptor (beta chain) sequence. Its antigen is unidentified. The authors made the TRB cDNA libraries by 5' RACE using UMI labels. Following a re-call of the 5' RACE reads, TCRdb has one entry per CDR3 protein and lacks DNA. Reported are some 150,000 distinct CDR3 sequences; the ten largest clones contain under 0.5%. The sample is drawn from a study of CXCR3-negative and CXCR3-positive naive CD8 T cells. General study results and limits: Surface CD5 matched across naive subsets, and TRB CDR3 properties served to infer TCR strength. Much lower diversity was found in memory CD8+ cells, while both naive subsets had comparably high diversity. CXCR3-positive naive cells had more hydrophobic TRB CDR3s than CXCR3-negative naive cells.

The CDR3 sequence is 16 residues long. The V gene's germline CDR1 is SEHNR and CDR2 FQNEAQ (reference sequence). The TCR comes from a human donor in good health. Some clones in this sample may be carry-over from other donors' samples. Sequenced input: naive CXCR3+ CD8+ T cells from blood. The sample's subset: CD45RO-CCR7+CD27+CD95- naive CD8+ T cells expressing CXCR3 (TNR3+). V is TRBV7-9 and J is TRBJ1-4; TCRdb's D call, TRBD1, is unchecked because there is no DNA. The CDR3 here is CASSFLLQGSGEKLFF.